The rows below give T cell receptor beta chains drawn from one sample of a study of cytomegalovirus exposure and HLA in healthy donors. Using immunoSEQ multiplex PCR, the repertoire was profiled, and TCRdb retains in-frame clones only, with some absent. The sample gives around 300,000 clones, 80% to 90% of which show up once; 1% is in the top ten. The sample was PBMCs. The receptor set was obtained from a woman between 18 and 29 years old in good health and CMV-seronegative. The CDR3 runs from the conserved cysteine through the conserved F or W. Each record gives: V gene, D gene, J gene, CDR3 DNA, CDR3 protein. A D gene is named only where the DNA matches it firmly.

TRBV6-4	-	TRBJ2-1	TGTGCCAGCAGTGAGCAAGCCGGTGAGCAGTTCTTC	CASSEQAGEQFF
TRBV7-2	TRBD2	TRBJ2-7	TGTGCCAGCAGCTACCGCGGGAGGGCCTTAGACGAGCAGTACTTC	CASSYRGRALDEQYF
TRBV14	TRBD1	TRBJ1-1	TGTGCCAGCAGCCAACAGGGGGATACTGAAGCTTTCTTT	CASSQQGDTEAFF
TRBV4-3	-	TRBJ1-4	TGCGCCAGCAGCCAAGGGAGTGCCGGTCATGAAAAACTGTTTTTT	CASSQGSAGHEKLFF
TRBV5-1	-	TRBJ1-5	TGCGCCAGCAGCGATGAGGGTTCGCTGGGTCAGCCCCAGCATTTT	CASSDEGSLGQPQHF
TRBV7-9	TRBD1	TRBJ2-2	TGTGCCAGCGCCGGGACAGGGGGCTCCGCTGCACATTTAACCGGGGAGCTGTTTTTT	CASAGTGGSAAHLTGELFF
TRBV9	-	TRBJ1-3	TGTGCCAGCAGTACGGGGGTAGCTGGAAACACCATATATTTT	CASSTGVAGNTIYF
TRBV14	-	TRBJ2-7	TGTGCCAGCAGCGCGGACTCCATAAGCTCCTACGAGCAGTACTTC	CASSADSISSYEQYF
TRBV4-1	-	TRBJ2-3	TGCGCCAGCAGCCCATTCCCGGGGGATACGCAGTATTTT	CASSPFPGDTQYF
TRBV7-6	TRBD1	TRBJ2-3	TGTGCCAGCGGACAGGGAAGCACAGATACGCAGTATTTT	CASGQGSTDTQYF
TRBV5-6	TRBD1	TRBJ2-7	TGTGCCAGCAGCTTGGGACAGGGGTGGTACGAGCAGTACTTC	CASSLGQGWYEQYF
TRBV30	-	TRBJ1-4	TGTGCCTGGAGGACGACAAGCTTTGCAACTAATGAAAAACTGTTTTTT	CAWRTTSFATNEKLFF
TRBV28	-	TRBJ1-1	TGTGCCAGCAGTTTCCCAGGAGGGAACACTGAAGCTTTCTTT	CASSFPGGNTEAFF
TRBV10-2	TRBD1	TRBJ2-5	TGCGCCAGCAGCGGACAGGGGGCAGTGGAGACCCAGTACTTC	CASSGQGAVETQYF
TRBV10-3	TRBD2	TRBJ2-4	TGTGCCATCAGTCCCGGACTAGCGGGGGGCCCGGGGAACATTCAGTACTTC	CAISPGLAGGPGNIQYF
TRBV7-9	-	TRBJ1-2	TGTGCCAGCAGCTTAGCGACAGTAGCTAACTATGGCTACACCTTC	CASSLATVANYGYTF